Listed below are T cell receptor beta chains from one sample, sequenced in a study of post-analysis software for immune sequencing data. TCRdb independently ran MiXCR on the PCR reads; one entry per CDR3 protein. This sample has 350,000 to 450,000 distinct CDR3 sequences; about a third occur once, and the top ten carry roughly 13%. Input material: blood. These receptors were obtained from a girl between 10 and 17 years old with multiple sclerosis. The CDR3 runs from the conserved cysteine through the conserved F or W. Fields, in order: CDR3 length, D gene, J gene, V gene, clone size, CDR3 protein, CDR3 DNA. A D gene is named only where the DNA matches it firmly. Clone sizes are given selectively: once, few, many, or a class where the clone is expanded.

>15|TRBD2|TRBJ2-7|TRBV5-5|NA
CASSFFLAGAYEQYF
TGTGCCAGCAGCTTCTTCCTAGCGGGGGCCTACGAGCAGTACTTC
>15|TRBD2|TRBJ2-5|TRBV12-3/TRBV12-4|few
CASRPGTSGEWAQYF
TGTGCCAGCAGACCCGGGACTAGCGGCGAATGGGCCCAGTACTTC
>13|NA|TRBJ2-7|TRBV4-1|few
CASSPVGAYEQYF
TGCGCCAGCAGCCCCGTTGGTGCGTACGAGCAGTACTTC
>13|TRBD2|TRBJ2-1|TRBV20-1|NA
CSARSGVGTGGFF
TGCAGTGCTAGGAGCGGTGTAGGGACGGGGGGGTTCTTC
>14|NA|TRBJ1-1|TRBV6-1|NA
CASSRAGRNTEAFF
TGTGCCAGCAGTCGAGCAGGGCGGAACACTGAAGCTTTCTTT
>15|NA|TRBJ1-5|TRBV27|NA
CASSLQGPRGQPQHF
TGTGCCAGCAGTTTACAGGGCCCTAGAGGTCAGCCCCAGCATTTT
>15|NA|TRBJ1-3|TRBV4-1|NA
CASSQDQGNRDTIYF
TGCGCCAGCAGCCAAGATCAAGGGAATCGAGACACCATATATTTT
>13|NA|TRBJ1-2|TRBV10-1|few
CASSSGHSRGYTF
TGCGCCAGCAGTTCAGGACACAGTCGGGGCTACACCTTC
>14|NA|TRBJ2-7|TRBV29-1|few
CSVTQTGRSYEQYF
TGCAGCGTTACCCAGACAGGGAGGTCCTACGAGCAGTACTTC
>21|TRBD1|TRBJ1-1|TRBV6-5|NA
CASSYHARNPDRGKIDTEAFF
TGTGCCAGCAGTTACCATGCTCGCAACCCCGACAGGGGGAAAATTGACACTGAAGCTTTCTTT
>16|TRBD1|TRBJ1-2|TRBV27|once
CASSLTRGLENYGYTF
TGTGCCAGCAGTCTCACCAGGGGGCTTGAAAACTATGGCTACACCTTC
>15|NA|TRBJ2-1|TRBV12-3/TRBV12-4|NA
CASSLVAGGINEQFF
TGTGCCAGCAGTTTAGTGGCAGGGGGGATTAATGAGCAGTTCTTC
>14|NA|TRBJ1-1|TRBV5-1|NA
CASSPLGAGTEAFF
TGCGCCAGCAGCCCTCTGGGCGCCGGGACTGAAGCTTTCTTT
>13|NA|TRBJ2-7|TRBV20-1|few
CSARDRSTYEQYF
TGCAGTGCTAGAGATCGTTCTACCTACGAGCAGTACTTC
>13|NA|TRBJ1-5|TRBV12-3/TRBV12-4|NA
CASSPNPDQPQHF
TGTGCCAGCAGCCCTAACCCGGATCAGCCCCAGCATTTT
>13|NA|TRBJ1-1|TRBV12-3/TRBV12-4|few
CASSFRLGSEAFF
TGTGCCAGCAGTTTCCGTTTGGGGTCTGAAGCTTTCTTT
>16|NA|TRBJ2-4|TRBV9|few
CASSPQTALAKNIQYF
TGTGCCAGCAGCCCTCAGACTGCTCTAGCCAAAAACATTCAGTACTTC
>15|NA|TRBJ2-7|TRBV7-9|once
CASSLTAGNPYEQYF
TGTGCCAGCAGCTTAACAGCAGGGAACCCCTACGAGCAGTACTTC
>13|NA|TRBJ1-1|TRBV12-5|NA
CASGLAPRTEAFF
TGTGCTAGTGGTTTGGCGCCACGCACTGAAGCTTTCTTT
>14|TRBD2|TRBJ2-5|TRBV12-3/TRBV12-4|NA
CASSFRSGEETQYF
TGTGCCAGCAGTTTCCGTAGCGGGGAGGAGACCCAGTACTTC
>14|NA|TRBJ2-4|TRBV10-3|few
CAISEPGLENIQYF
TGTGCCATCAGTGAGCCTGGGCTGGAAAACATTCAGTACTTC
>15|NA|TRBJ2-3|TRBV14|few
CASSQATTSTDTQYF
TGTGCCAGCAGCCAAGCTACAACTAGCACAGATACGCAGTATTTT
>14|NA|TRBJ2-4|TRBV7-9|few
CASSLGIAKNIQYF
TGTGCCAGCAGCTTAGGCATAGCCAAAAACATTCAGTACTTC
>16|NA|TRBJ2-7|TRBV7-2|many
CASSLEGVQGRYEQYF
TGTGCCAGCAGCTTAGAGGGGGTACAGGGGAGGTACGAGCAGTACTTC
>16|NA|TRBJ1-2|TRBV14|few
CASSLPRVPGTYGYTF
TGTGCCAGCAGTCTCCCCCGAGTTCCAGGGACCTATGGCTACACCTTC
>17|NA|TRBJ2-3|TRBV4-1|once
CASSPTGGPGQTDTQYF
TGCGCCAGCAGCCCAACGGGTGGACCGGGGCAGACAGATACGCAGTATTTT
>16|NA|TRBJ1-4|TRBV7-2|NA
CASSLDGAAGGEKLFF
TGTGCCAGCAGCTTAGACGGGGCAGCCGGGGGTGAAAAACTGTTTTTT
>17|NA|TRBJ2-1|TRBV7-8|NA
CASSLTGRGVLGNEQFF
TGTGCCAGCAGCTTAACGGGTAGGGGAGTATTAGGCAATGAGCAGTTCTTC
>13|NA|TRBJ1-6|TRBV28|NA
CASMGGTGSPLHF
TGTGCCAGCATGGGGGGAACAGGTTCACCCCTCCACTTT
>11|TRBD1|TRBJ2-5|TRBV29-1|many
CSVGQGETQYF
TGCAGCGTAGGACAGGGGGAGACCCAGTACTTC
>16|NA|TRBJ2-7|TRBV10-3|NA
CAISESGGTSSYEQYF
TGTGCCATCAGTGAGTCTGGCGGAACGTCCAGCTACGAGCAGTACTTC
>13|NA|TRBJ2-1|TRBV19|NA
CASGGLSYNEQFF
TGTGCCTCAGGGGGACTCTCCTACAATGAGCAGTTCTTC
>14|TRBD2|TRBJ2-7|TRBV3-1|NA
CASSQVAGAYEQYF
TGTGCCAGCAGCCAAGTTGCGGGGGCCTACGAGCAGTACTTC
>16|TRBD2|TRBJ2-1|TRBV7-9|few
CASSHHLLAGGNEQFF
TGTGCCAGCAGCCACCATCTCCTAGCGGGGGGCAATGAGCAGTTCTTC
>16|NA|TRBJ2-1|TRBV4-3|few
CASSQDVRRRGNEQFF
TGCGCCAGCAGCCAAGATGTTCGGAGAAGGGGGAATGAGCAGTTCTTC
>12|NA|TRBJ1-6|TRBV6-5|NA
CASKHGKTPLHF
TGTGCCAGCAAACACGGGAAGACACCCCTCCACTTT
>14|NA|TRBJ2-5|TRBV7-8|NA
CASSLFPGQETQYF
TGTGCCAGCAGTCTATTCCCGGGACAAGAGACCCAGTACTTC
>13|NA|TRBJ2-1|TRBV20-1|NA
CSASDGPYNEQFF
TGCAGTGCTAGTGACGGGCCTTACAATGAGCAGTTCTTC
>16|NA|TRBJ2-1|TRBV14|few
CASSHHTLASYNEQFF
TGTGCCAGCAGCCATCATACACTAGCTTCCTACAATGAGCAGTTCTTC
>16|NA|TRBJ2-7|TRBV5-1|many
CASSSRGAGLSYEQYF
TGCGCCAGCAGCTCGCGCGGGGCAGGCCTCTCCTACGAGCAGTACTTC
>16|TRBD2|TRBJ2-3|TRBV9|NA
CASSPREGSSTDTQYF
TGTGCCAGCAGCCCTAGGGAGGGGAGTTCCACAGATACGCAGTATTTT
>16|TRBD2|TRBJ2-5|TRBV6-5|NA
CASSYGRAGNLETQYF
TGTGCCAGCAGTTACGGGCGAGCGGGGAATTTAGAGACCCAGTACTTC
>13|NA|TRBJ2-5|TRBV5-1|many
CASSLTVQETQYF
TGCGCCAGCAGCTTGACAGTGCAAGAGACCCAGTACTTC
>11|NA|TRBJ2-5|TRBV12-3/TRBV12-4|few
CASSLGATQYF
TGTGCCAGCAGTTTAGGGGCGACCCAGTACTTC
>15|TRBD1|TRBJ2-7|TRBV3-1|NA
CASSQIQGAPAEQYF
TGTGCCAGCAGCCAAATTCAGGGGGCTCCCGCCGAGCAGTACTTC
>16|NA|TRBJ2-6|TRBV5-1|few
CASSLEVGFGANVLTF
TGCGCCAGCAGCTTGGAGGTGGGGTTCGGGGCCAACGTCCTGACTTTC
>16|TRBD1|TRBJ2-1|TRBV7-3|NA
CASSPRQGAPYNEQFF
TGTGCCAGCAGCCCCAGACAGGGGGCCCCTTACAATGAGCAGTTCTTC
>16|NA|TRBJ2-7|TRBV7-8|few
CASSLTGTSDPYEQYF
TGTGCCAGCAGCTTGACTGGGACATCGGACCCCTACGAGCAGTACTTC
>13|TRBD1|TRBJ2-1|TRBV15|NA
CATRGTGRDEQFF
TGTGCCACCAGAGGGACAGGACGGGATGAGCAGTTCTTC
>21|NA|TRBJ2-6|TRBV20-1|few
CSARDVGYRDDLPSGANVLTF
TGCAGTGCTAGAGATGTCGGCTACAGGGACGACCTCCCCTCTGGGGCCAACGTCCTGACTTTC
>14|NA|TRBJ1-6|TRBV7-2|NA
CASSLLGPAAPLHF
TGTGCCAGCAGCTTATTGGGCCCTGCGGCACCCCTCCACTTT
>15|NA|TRBJ2-3|TRBV28|few
CASSPPVGEADTQYF
TGTGCCAGCAGTCCGCCGGTCGGGGAGGCAGATACGCAGTATTTT
>14|TRBD2|TRBJ2-1|TRBV7-2|NA
CASSLDGGGGEQFF
TGTGCCAGCAGCTTAGACGGGGGGGGCGGTGAGCAGTTCTTC
>15|NA|TRBJ2-1|TRBV18|many
CASSPVGGFRGEQFF
TGTGCCAGCTCACCAGTCGGGGGCTTCCGGGGTGAGCAGTTCTTC
>15|TRBD2|TRBJ2-1|TRBV5-8|NA
CASSSLAGAFNEQFF
TGTGCCAGCAGCTCGCTAGCGGGGGCCTTCAATGAGCAGTTCTTC
>13|TRBD2|TRBJ2-1|TRBV4-1|NA
CASSRTWGGEQFF
TGCGCCAGCTCAAGAACCTGGGGGGGTGAGCAGTTCTTC
>12|NA|TRBJ1-2|TRBV6-1|NA
CASTARDYGYTF
TGTGCCAGCACCGCCAGGGACTATGGCTACACCTTC
>15|TRBD1|TRBJ1-1|TRBV10-3|NA
CATTRQGASNTEAFF
TGTGCCACCACTAGACAGGGGGCTTCGAACACTGAAGCTTTCTTT
>14|NA|TRBJ1-1|TRBV5-5|NA
CASSLTGAVTEAFF
TGTGCCAGCAGCTTGACGGGCGCTGTCACTGAAGCTTTCTTT